The 27 T cell receptor beta chains presented below share a single source sample, sequenced in a study of molecular identifiers for immune sequencing clone quantification. MiXCR, run by TCRdb on the PCR reads, gives a single entry per CDR3 protein. The table lists around 470,000 distinct CDR3 sequences, around 23% of them singletons. The source material was naive CD8+ T cells from blood, with Jurkat cell RNA spiked in. Subset specified: FACS-sorted CD8+CD4-CCR7+CD45RA+ naive T cells. These receptors all come from a human donor in good health. Some libraries in this study had Jurkat cell RNA spiked in.

There are a few counts of this clonotype. This rearrangement joins TRBV7-9 to TRBJ2-2, with D hard to call. V shed 5 bases and J shed 5 bases, with 12 bases lying between them. The germline gives CDR1 SEHNR, CDR2 FQNEAQ (reference sequence). This CDR3 comprises 14 residues. The CDR3 nucleotides read TGTGCCAGCAGCCCGCCCCAGGCGACCGGGGAGCTGTTTTTT. Translating it yields CASSPPQATGELFF.

About this clonotype: A read error may produce the germline difference seen at one junction end. The chain employs TRBV6-5 and TRBJ2-1; 8 bases match TRBD2. Germline CDR1 MNHEY, CDR2 SVGAGI. The CDR3 spans 15 residues. In DNA form, the CDR3 reads TGTGCCTGCAGTTTTGCTACGGGAGGGCCCGGTGAGCAGTTCTTC. Its protein product is CACSFATGGPGEQFF.

The chain links TRBV12-3 or TRBV12-4 to TRBJ1-1, with a weak D call TRBD1 (6 bases). This CDR3 has 15 amino acids. V lost 6 bases and J lost 7, with 21 bases in between. The CDR3 DNA sequence: TGTGCCAGCAGCCTTACAGTTATCACAGGGCATGAAGCTTTCTTT. Translating gives CASSLTVITGHEAFF.

The sample holds many counts of this clonotype. CDR3 protein: CASSYNQGEQYF. CDR3 sequence (DNA): TGTGCCAGCAGTTACAACCAGGGCGAGCAGTACTTC. The V gene is TRBV6-6, the J gene TRBJ2-7; D might be TRBD1 (5 bases). The CDR3 extends over 12 amino acids. Between the trimmed V and J ends, which lost 2 bases and 6 bases, there was a span of 8 bases. Germline CDR1 reads MNHNY; CDR2 reads SVGAGI (reference sequence).

This clonotype was seen a handful of times. The chain links TRBV6-6 to TRBJ2-7; tentatively, D is TRBD1 (6 bases). CDR3 length: 16 amino acids. CDR1 is MNHNY and CDR2 is SVGAGI in the germline V gene (reference sequence). V lost 2 bases and J lost 0, with 14 bases in between. The CDR3 spells CASSYPDSLSSYEQYF. The CDR3 DNA sequence: TGTGCCAGCAGTTACCCGGACAGTTTGTCCTCCTACGAGCAGTACTTC.

V and J are TRBV3-1 and TRBJ2-6, with D perhaps matching TRBD1 or TRBD2 (5 bases each). Germline CDR1 reads LGHDT; CDR2 reads YNNKEL (reference sequence). Between the trimmed V and J ends, which lost 8 bases and 6 bases, there was a span of 14 bases. The CDR3 covers 14 residues. CDR3 DNA sequence: TGTGCCAGCCGCCGGGACCCCCAGGCCAACGTCCTGACTTTC. This encodes CASRRDPQANVLTF.

V and J are TRBV10-3 and TRBJ1-1, with D unresolved. Germline V gene sequence: CDR1 ENHRY, CDR2 SYGVKD. Trimming took 0 bases from V and 6 from J, leaving 11 bases between them. The CDR3 runs 14 residues. Here the CDR3 DNA reads TGTGCCATCAGTGAGTCGCCGGGTCGGGCTGAAGCTTTCTTT. Residues: CAISESPGRAEAFF.

This clonotype occurred a few times. The genes are TRBV9 and TRBJ1-1, with 7 bases lining up with TRBD1. From germline, CDR1 is SGDLS and CDR2 YYNGEE. The CDR3 has 14 residues. Losses at the gene ends were 4 bases for V and 4 bases for J; bases not matched to a gene: 7. The CDR3 loop is CASSFRDRSTEAFF. The DNA of the CDR3 is TGTGCCAGCAGCTTCCGGGACAGAAGCACTGAAGCTTTCTTT.

This clonotype was counted between two and nine times. This rearrangement joins TRBV24-1 to TRBJ2-5; D unresolved. The CDR3 consists of 12 residues. The V end was cut by 1 base, the J end by 2 bases, with 1 base between. Germline V gene lookup returns CDR1 KGHDR and CDR2 SFDVKD. The CDR3 is CATSDFQETQYF. In nucleotides, the CDR3 is TGTGCCACCAGTGATTTTCAAGAGACCCAGTACTTC.

This clonotype was seen many times. The chain carries TRBV20-1 and TRBJ2-3, with TRBD1 as a possible D gene (5 bases). Germline values: CDR1 DFQATT, CDR2 SNEGSKA (reference sequence). V dropped 2 bases and J dropped 10 bases, with 16 bases sitting between them. The CDR3 has 13 amino acids. The CDR3 region is CSARIGRAHSQYF. The CDR3 nucleotides read TGCAGTGCTAGAATAGGCAGGGCTCATTCGCAGTATTTT.

Many counts were recorded for this clonotype. The chain is built from TRBV4-3 and TRBJ2-7, with D perhaps matching TRBD2 (5 bases). The CDR3 runs to 14 residues. Trimming removed 2 bases at V and 3 bases at J, with 11 bases between. Germline-derived CDR1 and CDR2 are LGHNA and YSLEER. The CDR3 DNA reads TGCGCCAGCAGCCAATGGACGGGGAACTACGAGCAGTACTTC. The encoded protein is CASSQWTGNYEQYF.

The J gene is TRBJ2-5, the V gene TRBV9; D tentatively fits TRBD1 or TRBD2 (5 bases each). V was trimmed by 3 bases and J by 1 base, leaving 13 bases between them. This CDR3 region has 15 residues. Germline CDR1 and CDR2: SGDLS and YYNGEE. CDR3 loop: CASSDPIGGQETQYF. The CDR3 DNA follows: TGTGCCAGCAGCGATCCCATTGGGGGCCAAGAGACCCAGTACTTC.

This clonotype occurred a few times. V gene TRBV3-1 combines with J gene TRBJ2-2; TRBD2 aligns across 7 bases. Germline CDR1 reads LGHDT; CDR2 reads YNNKEL (reference sequence). The trim removed 0 bases at V and 0 bases at J, leaving 4 bases unmatched. The CDR3 loop spans 17 amino acids. The CDR3 reads CASSQEGLAANTGELFF. As DNA, the CDR3 is TGTGCCAGCAGCCAAGAGGGTCTAGCGGCGAACACCGGGGAGCTGTTTTTT.

This clonotype was picked up many times. The chain uses TRBV5-4 and TRBJ1-2; D gene ambiguous. The CDR3 length is 13 residues. Germline CDR1 is SGHNT and CDR2 is YYREEE (reference sequence). Trimming removed 3 bases from V and 2 bases from J, with 8 bases in between. CDR3 coding DNA: TGTGCCAGCAGCTCCACACCCAACTATGGCTACACCTTC. This gives the protein CASSSTPNYGYTF.

This clonotype was observed a handful of times. The CDR3 nucleotides read TGTGCCTGGACTAGCGGATCCTACGAGCAGTACTTC. Translated, it gives CAWTSGSYEQYF. This chain joins TRBV30 and TRBJ2-7, with 7 bases matching TRBD2. Germline V gene data show CDR1 as GTSNPN and CDR2 as SVGIG (reference sequence). This CDR3 is built from 12 residues. Unmatched junction bases numbered 1, after V lost 4 bases and J lost 1 base.

Turning to this clonotype: A much larger clone differs from this one at a single base, so this may be a read error. V usage is TRBV11-2 and J usage is TRBJ2-3; D is unresolved. Trimming took 5 bases from V and 1 from J, leaving 7 bases between them. Germline V CDR1 and CDR2: SGHAT, FQNNGV. This CDR3 comprises 13 residues. Written as DNA, the CDR3 is TGTGCCAGCAGCAAGGGCCGCACAGATACGCAGTATTTT. Residues: CASSKGRTDTQYF.

This chain's CDR3 is CASSQEGGSGFSYNEQFF. In nucleotides, the CDR3 is TGCGCCAGCAGCCAAGAAGGGGGCTCGGGTTTTTCCTACAATGAGCAGTTCTTC. The chain uses TRBV4-1 and TRBJ2-1, with 7 bases aligning to TRBD1. From germline, CDR1 is MGHRA and CDR2 YSYEKL. The CDR3 has 18 amino acids. Losses at the gene ends were 0 bases for V and 1 base for J; bases not matched to a gene: 9.

This chain connects TRBV18 to TRBJ2-7; 8 bases align to TRBD1. Germline V gene sequence: CDR1 KGHSH, CDR2 LQKENI. The V and J ends lost 3 bases and 2 bases, in that order; junction bases with no gene match: 9. This CDR3 spans 16 amino acids. The CDR3: CASSPTLDREAYEQYF. As DNA, the CDR3 is TGTGCCAGCTCACCTACCCTGGACAGGGAGGCCTACGAGCAGTACTTC.

This clonotype was observed many times. The chain uses TRBV6-2 or TRBV6-3 and TRBJ1-5, with 8 bases matching TRBD1. The CDR3 sequence is 17 residues long. V gave up 5 bases and J gave up 0 bases; unmatched junction bases: 9. Looked up from germline, CDR1 is MNHEY and CDR2 is SVGEGT. The CDR3 loop reads CASSHWTGPNSNQPQHF. The CDR3 nucleotides read TGTGCCAGCAGTCACTGGACAGGGCCTAATAGCAATCAGCCCCAGCATTTT.

This clonotype was recorded at least ten times. The rearrangement joins TRBV4-1 to TRBJ2-3; D ambiguous. The CDR3 spans 13 residues. Deletions cut 3 bases from V and 5 bases from J, with 9 bases between. Germline CDR1 is MGHRA and CDR2 is YSYEKL. The CDR3 bases are TGCGCCAGCAGCCAGGTTCGCCTAGATACGCAGTATTTT. It is translated as CASSQVRLDTQYF.

This clonotype was seen ten or more times. The chain joins TRBV30 to TRBJ2-6, with a weak D call TRBD1 (5 bases). From germline, CDR1 is GTSNPN and CDR2 SVGIG (reference sequence). V was pared by 2 bases and J by 1 base, with 6 bases between. The CDR3 consists of 14 residues. This CDR3 reads CAWSPGSGANVLTF. The CDR3 bases are TGTGCCTGGAGTCCAGGGTCTGGGGCCAACGTCCTGACTTTC.

The chain links TRBV12-5 to TRBJ1-2; D perhaps matches TRBD1 (5 bases). Germline V gene lookup returns CDR1 LGHNT and CDR2 FRNRAP. The length of the CDR3 is 12 residues. The V gene lost 7 bases and the J gene lost 4 bases, with 10 bases spanning the gap. Here the CDR3 DNA reads TGTGCTAGTGACAGGAGAGTCTATGGCTACACCTTC. Its protein product is CASDRRVYGYTF.

There are a few counts of this clonotype. A much larger clone sits a single nucleotide away, making a read error possible. V is TRBV4-1 and J is TRBJ1-1; 7 bases align to TRBD1. The germline V gene has CDR1 MGHRA and CDR2 YSYEKL. The CDR3 is 14 amino acids. The DNA for the CDR3 is TGCGCCAGCAGCCAACGACAGGGTGTGACTGAAGCTCTCTTT. Encoded protein: CASSQRQGVTEALF.

This chain uses TRBV29-1 with TRBJ2-7; D is unclear. Germline V lookup: CDR1 SQVTM, CDR2 ANQGSEA. The length of the CDR3 is 12 residues. V dropped 5 bases and J dropped 7 bases, with 15 bases sitting between them. The CDR3 DNA is TGCAGCGTTTCGGTCGTGGGTGATGAGCAGTACTTC. Encoded protein: CSVSVVGDEQYF.

This clonotype was seen many times. This chain links TRBV7-2 with TRBJ2-7; tentative D call: TRBD1 (6 bases). The CDR3 extends over 14 amino acids. The V gene's germline CDR1 is SGHTA and CDR2 FQGNSA. V lost 3 bases and J 3 bases, leaving 12 bases between the germline ends. The CDR3 DNA reads TGTGCCAGCAGCTTGGGGACACAAGTCTACGAGCAGTACTTC. Its protein is CASSLGTQVYEQYF.

The V and J genes are TRBV5-1 and TRBJ2-7; D tentatively fits TRBD1 or TRBD2 (6 bases each). Trimming cost V 4 bases and J 5 bases, with 19 bases left between them. Germline V CDR1 and CDR2: SGHRS, YFSETQ. The CDR3 covers 15 residues. CDR3 amino acids: CASSPRGATFHEQYF. In DNA, the CDR3 is TGCGCCAGCAGCCCGAGGGGGGCGACCTTCCACGAGCAGTACTTC.

Many counts were recorded for this clonotype. This rearrangement joins TRBV29-1 to TRBJ2-7; TRBD1 or TRBD2 may be the D gene (5 bases each). The V gene's germline CDR1 is SQVTM and CDR2 ANQGSEA. The CDR3 contains 12 residues. The V and J ends lost 6 bases and 6 bases respectively, with 15 bases between them. CDR3 region: CSVGPTRVEQYF. For the CDR3, the DNA is TGCAGCGTGGGACCAACGAGGGTCGAGCAGTACTTC.